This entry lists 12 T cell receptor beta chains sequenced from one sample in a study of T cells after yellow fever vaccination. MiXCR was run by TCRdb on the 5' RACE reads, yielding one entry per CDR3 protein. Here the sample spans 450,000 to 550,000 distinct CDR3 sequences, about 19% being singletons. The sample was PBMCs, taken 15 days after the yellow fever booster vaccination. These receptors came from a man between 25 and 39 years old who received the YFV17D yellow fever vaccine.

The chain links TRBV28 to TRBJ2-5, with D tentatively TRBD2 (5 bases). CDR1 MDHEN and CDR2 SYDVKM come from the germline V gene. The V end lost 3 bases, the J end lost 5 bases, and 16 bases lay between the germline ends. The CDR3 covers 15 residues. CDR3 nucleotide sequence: TGTGCCAGCAGTTTCCCCGGTCGCGGGTCCGAGACCCAGTACTTC. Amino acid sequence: CASSFPGRGSETQYF.

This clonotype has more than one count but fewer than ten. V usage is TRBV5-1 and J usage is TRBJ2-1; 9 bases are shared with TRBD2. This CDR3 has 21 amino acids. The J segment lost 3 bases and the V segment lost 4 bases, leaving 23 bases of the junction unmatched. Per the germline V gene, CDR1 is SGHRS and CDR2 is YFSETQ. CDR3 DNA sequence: TGCGCCAGCAGCCCGCTCGGGGTAGCGGGAGTTGGGAAACCACGCTACAATGAGCAGTTCTTC. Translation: CASSPLGVAGVGKPRYNEQFF.

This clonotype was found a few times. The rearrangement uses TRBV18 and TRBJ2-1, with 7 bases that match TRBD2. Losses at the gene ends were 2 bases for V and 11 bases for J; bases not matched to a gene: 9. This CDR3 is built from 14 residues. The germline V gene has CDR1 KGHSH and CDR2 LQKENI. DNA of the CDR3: TGTGCCAGCTCACCAACTAGCGCCAGCCCCCAGCAGTTCTTC. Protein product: CASSPTSASPQQFF. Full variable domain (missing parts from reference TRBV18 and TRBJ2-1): NAGVMQNPRHLVRRRGQEARLRCSPMKGHSHVYWYRQLPEEGLKFMVYLQKENIIDESGMPKERFSAEFPKEGPSILRIQQVVRGDSAAYFCASSPTSASPQQFFGPGTRLTVL.

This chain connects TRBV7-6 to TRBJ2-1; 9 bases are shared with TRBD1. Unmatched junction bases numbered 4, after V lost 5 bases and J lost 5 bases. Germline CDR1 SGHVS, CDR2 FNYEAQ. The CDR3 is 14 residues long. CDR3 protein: CASSAGQGDNEQFF. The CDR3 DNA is TGTGCCAGCAGCGCGGGACAGGGCGACAATGAGCAGTTCTTC.

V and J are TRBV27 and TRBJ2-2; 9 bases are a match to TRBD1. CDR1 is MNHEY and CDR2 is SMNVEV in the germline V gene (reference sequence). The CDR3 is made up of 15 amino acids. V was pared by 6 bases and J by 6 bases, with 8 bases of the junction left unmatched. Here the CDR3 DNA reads TGTGCCAGCAGCCCACAGGGGGCGCGCCCCGGGGAGCTGTTTTTT. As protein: CASSPQGARPGELFF.

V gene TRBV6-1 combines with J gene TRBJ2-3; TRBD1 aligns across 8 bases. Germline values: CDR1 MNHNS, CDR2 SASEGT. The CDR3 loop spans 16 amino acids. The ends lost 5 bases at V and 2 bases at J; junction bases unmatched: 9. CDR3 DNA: TGTGCCAGCAGTCCGCATCCAGGGGGCAACACAGATACGCAGTATTTT. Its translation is CASSPHPGGNTDTQYF.

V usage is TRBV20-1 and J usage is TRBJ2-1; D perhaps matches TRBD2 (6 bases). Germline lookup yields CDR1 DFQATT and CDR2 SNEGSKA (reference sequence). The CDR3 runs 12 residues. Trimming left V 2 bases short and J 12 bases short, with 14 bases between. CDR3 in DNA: TGCAGTGCTAGATTAGCGGACCGTGGGCAGTTCTTC. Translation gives CSARLADRGQFF.

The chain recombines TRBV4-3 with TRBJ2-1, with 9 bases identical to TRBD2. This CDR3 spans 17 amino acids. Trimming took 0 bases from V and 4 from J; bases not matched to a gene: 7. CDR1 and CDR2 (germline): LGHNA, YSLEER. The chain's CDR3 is CASSQEPSGIGYNEQFF. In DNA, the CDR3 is TGCGCCAGCAGCCAAGAACCTAGCGGGATTGGGTACAATGAGCAGTTCTTC.

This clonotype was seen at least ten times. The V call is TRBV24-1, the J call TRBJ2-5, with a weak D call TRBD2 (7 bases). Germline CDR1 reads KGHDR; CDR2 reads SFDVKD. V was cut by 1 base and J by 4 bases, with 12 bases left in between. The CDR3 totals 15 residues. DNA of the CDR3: TGTGCCACCAGTGATTTTGCGGGGGCAGGAGAGACCCAGTACTTC. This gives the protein CATSDFAGAGETQYF.

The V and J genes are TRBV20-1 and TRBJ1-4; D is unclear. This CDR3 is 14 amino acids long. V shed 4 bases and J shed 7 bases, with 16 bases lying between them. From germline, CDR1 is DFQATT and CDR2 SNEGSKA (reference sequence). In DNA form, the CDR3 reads TGCAGTGCTATAGATCCCCCCAGACCTGAAAAACTGTTTTTT. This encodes CSAIDPPRPEKLFF.

For the CDR3, the DNA is TGTGCCAGCAGCTTAGGAAGCAGGGGGCTCTACGAGCAGTACTTC. It translates to CASSLGSRGLYEQYF. J is TRBJ2-7 and V is TRBV7-2; 8 bases map to TRBD1. The CDR3 length is 15 residues. The V gene's germline CDR1 is SGHTA and CDR2 FQGNSA. V lost 1 base to trimming and J lost 3 bases; unmatched junction nucleotides: 5.

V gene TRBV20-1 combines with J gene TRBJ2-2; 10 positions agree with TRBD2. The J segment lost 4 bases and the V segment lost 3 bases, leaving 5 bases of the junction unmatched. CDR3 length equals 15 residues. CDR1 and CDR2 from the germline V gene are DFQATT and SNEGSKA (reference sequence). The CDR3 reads CSARPAGGITGELFF. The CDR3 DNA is TGCAGTGCTAGGCCAGCGGGAGGGATCACCGGGGAGCTGTTTTTT.